These 29 T cell receptor beta chains were sequenced from one sample in a study of CD8 T cells in Susac syndrome. The RNA input was roughly 0.5 to 1 ug, and it was reverse transcribed with random hexamers. TCRdb reprocessed the immunoSEQ multiplex PCR reads with MiXCR, giving one entry per CDR3 protein. The sample has hundreds of thousands of distinct CDR3 sequences, approximately 85% seen once. Material: CD8+ T cells from PBMCs. The source of these receptors is a human donor with multiple sclerosis.

This clonotype was detected only once. The chain uses TRBV7-2 and TRBJ2-7; D unresolved. CDR3 size: 14 residues. The germline CDR1 and CDR2 sequences are SGHTA and FQGNSA. V was shortened by 1 base and J by 3 bases, with 10 bases between the two germline ends. The CDR3 region is CASSLEGWGYEQYF. The CDR3 DNA reads as TGTGCCAGCAGCTTAGAGGGATGGGGCTACGAGCAGTACTTC.

This chain joins TRBV9 and TRBJ2-1, with a possible D match to TRBD2 (6 bases). From germline, CDR1 is SGDLS and CDR2 YYNGEE. With 0 bases removed from V and 8 bases from J, the gap between germline ends came to 21 bases. The CDR3 totals 17 residues. The CDR3 reads CASSVEGLHWGLDEQFF. DNA for the CDR3: TGTGCCAGCAGCGTAGAGGGACTCCACTGGGGTTTGGATGAGCAGTTCTTC.

About this clonotype: One end of the junction does not line up with germline, which may come from a read error. The rearrangement joins TRBV4-2 to TRBJ2-3; 7 bases fit TRBD1. The germline gives CDR1 LGHNA, CDR2 YNFKEQ. The CDR3 length is 13 residues. This CDR3 is CASSQESRDSIGF. DNA for the CDR3: TGTGCCAGCAGCCAAGAGTCGAGGGACAGTATCGGTTTT.

This rearrangement joins TRBV5-6 to TRBJ2-7; TRBD2 aligns across 7 bases. The V gene's germline CDR1 is SGHDT and CDR2 YYEEEE. With 4 bases clipped from V and 0 bases from J, the junction kept 7 bases outside the gene matches. The CDR3 extends over 15 amino acids. The CDR3 DNA reads TGTGCCAGCAGCCTGACGAGCGGGACCTCCTACGAGCAGTACTTC. Translation: CASSLTSGTSYEQYF.

The rearrangement links TRBV6-5 to TRBJ1-2, with a weak D call TRBD1 (6 bases). The CDR3 has 18 residues. Trimming pared 2 bases from V and 5 bases from J, leaving 24 bases between. Germline V gene sequence: CDR1 MNHEY, CDR2 SVGAGI. The CDR3 loop is CASSYPNRDTDHAYGYTF. The CDR3, as DNA: TGTGCCAGCAGTTACCCTAACCGGGACACCGATCACGCGTATGGCTACACCTTC.

Comments on this clonotype: Germline and junction disagree at one end, which may indicate a read error. The chain links TRBV29-1 to TRBJ2-7; D gene uncertain. CDR3 length equals 11 residues. The germline V gene encodes CDR1 SQVTM and CDR2 ANQGSEA. CDR3 coding DNA: TGCGGCGTTTTGGACGGCTACGAGCAGTACTTC. Protein sequence: CGVLDGYEQYF.

V and J are TRBV13 and TRBJ2-7; 14 nucleotides line up with TRBD2. Per germline, CDR1 PRHDT and CDR2 FYEKMQ (reference sequence). The V gene end was trimmed by 10 bases and the J gene end by 3 bases; junction bases not matched to a gene: 8. The CDR3 has 15 amino acids. For the CDR3, the DNA is TGTGCCACCGGACGACTAGCGGGGGGGGACTACGAGCAGTACTTC. It codes for CATGRLAGGDYEQYF.

The chain uses TRBV5-5 and TRBJ2-7; no firm D call. With 1 base removed from V and 4 bases from J, the gap between germline ends came to 12 bases. There are 14 residues in the CDR3. CDR1 is SGHKS, CDR2 YYEKEE, per germline (reference sequence). CDR3 residues: CASSLIQKEYEQYF. CDR3 nucleotide sequence: TGTGCCAGCAGCTTGATTCAAAAGGAATACGAGCAGTACTTC.

The chain joins TRBV28 to TRBJ2-2, with D tentatively TRBD2 (6 bases). The CDR3 spans 14 residues. The V and J ends lost 3 bases and 5 bases respectively, with 10 bases between them. In germline, CDR1 is MDHEN, CDR2 SYDVKM. CDR3 sequence: CASSFGGATGELFF. The CDR3 DNA reads as TGTGCCAGCAGTTTTGGAGGGGCGACCGGGGAGCTGTTTTTT.

V usage is TRBV10-3 and J usage is TRBJ2-5, with 7 bases matching TRBD1. J lost 6 bases, V lost 6 bases, and 10 bases had no gene match. The CDR3 runs to 14 residues. Germline CDR1 is ENHRY and CDR2 is SYGVKD. The CDR3: CAIRKTGSGKTQYF. The CDR3 region has the DNA TGTGCCATCAGGAAGACAGGGTCGGGAAAGACCCAGTACTTC.

The chain employs TRBV2 and TRBJ1-1; a weak D match, TRBD1 (5 bases). CDR3 length: 15 amino acids. Germline V gene data show CDR1 as SNHLY and CDR2 as FYNNEI. The V and J ends lost 3 bases and 1 base respectively, with 12 bases between them. CDR3 sequence reads: CASSDGGLRNTEAFF. The CDR3 region has the DNA TGTGCCAGCAGTGATGGGGGGTTAAGGAACACTGAAGCTTTCTTT.

This clonotype was observed once. CDR3 DNA: TGTGCCAGCAGTCGACAGGGGGCAGGGAGGGATGAGCAGTTCTTC. Translated, it gives CASSRQGAGRDEQFF. The chain combines TRBV12-3 or TRBV12-4 with TRBJ2-1; 10 nucleotides line up with TRBD1. V shed 5 bases, J shed 8 bases, and the junction held 9 bases outside the gene matches. The CDR3 consists of 15 residues.

Here the CDR3 DNA reads TGCGCCAGCAGCCTAGACGGAGACAGCTCCTACGAGCAGTACTTC. This translates into CASSLDGDSSYEQYF. The chain links TRBV4-1 to TRBJ2-7, with D possibly matching TRBD1 (5 bases). From germline, CDR1 is MGHRA and CDR2 YSYEKL. Trimming removed 4 bases at V and 0 bases at J, with 13 bases between. The CDR3 runs 15 residues.

The chain combines TRBV20-1 with TRBJ2-3; D uncertain. The ends were cut back, 0 bases at V and 1 base at J, with 8 bases in the middle. CDR1 and CDR2 (germline): DFQATT, SNEGSKA (reference sequence). CDR3 length: 14 amino acids. The CDR3 region is CSARDLVGTDTQYF. CDR3 nucleotides: TGCAGTGCTAGAGATCTAGTAGGCACAGATACGCAGTATTTT.

There are a few counts of this clonotype. The chain has TRBV6-5 and TRBJ2-2; the match to TRBD2 covers 7 bases. The CDR3 spans 15 residues. With V trimmed by 2 bases and J by 3 bases, 3 bases remained unmatched. CDR1 MNHEY and CDR2 SVGAGI come from the germline V gene. The CDR3 loop reads CASSYRDYDTGELFF. The CDR3 nucleotides are TGTGCCAGCAGTTACCGGGACTACGACACCGGGGAGCTGTTTTTT.

CDR3 coding DNA: TGTGCCAGCCTCGGTCCACTGGACGAGCAGTACTTC. It specifies CASLGPLDEQYF. This rearrangement joins TRBV2 to TRBJ2-7; no reliable D call. Between the trimmed V and J ends, which lost 8 bases and 5 bases, there was a span of 13 bases. Germline V lookup: CDR1 SNHLY, CDR2 FYNNEI. The CDR3 runs to 12 residues.

This clonotype was seen just once. J is TRBJ2-1 and V is TRBV20-1, with D possibly matching TRBD2 (6 bases). Trimming took 5 bases from V and 0 from J, leaving 14 bases between them. This CDR3 comprises 15 residues. The germline V gene has CDR1 DFQATT and CDR2 SNEGSKA (reference sequence). The CDR3 bases are TGCAGTGCTTCTAGCGATCAAAGCTCCTACAATGAGCAGTTCTTC. This gives the protein CSASSDQSSYNEQFF.

The V gene is TRBV6-5, the J gene TRBJ1-3, with D perhaps TRBD1 (5 bases). The CDR3 has 15 residues. Germline CDR1 reads MNHEY; CDR2 reads SVGAGI. Trimming stripped 7 bases from V and 1 base from J, with 14 bases between. CDR3 DNA sequence: TGTGCCAGCACCCCCGGGGGGATGTCTGGAAACACCATATATTTT. Protein: CASTPGGMSGNTIYF.

The rearrangement uses TRBV27 and TRBJ2-1; D gene uncertain. V lost 8 bases and J lost 8, with 10 bases in between. The germline gives CDR1 MNHEY, CDR2 SMNVEV (reference sequence). The CDR3 is 11 amino acids. This CDR3 is CASRVVDEQFF. CDR3 sequence (DNA): TGTGCCAGCCGGGTGGTAGATGAGCAGTTCTTC.

This chain connects TRBV5-6 to TRBJ2-1; perhaps TRBD2 as D (5 bases). The germline V gene encodes CDR1 SGHDT and CDR2 YYEEEE. CDR3 length: 13 residues. V was cut by 0 bases and J by 7 bases, with 8 bases left in between. In DNA form, the CDR3 reads TGTGCCAGCAGCTTGGCTAGCACGAATGAGCAGTTCTTC. It is translated as CASSLASTNEQFF. The full variable domain, completed using reference TRBV5-6 and TRBJ2-1, is DAGVTQSPTHLIKTRGQQVTLRCSPKSGHDTVSWYQQALGQGPQFIFQYYEEEERQRGNFPDRFSGHQFPNYSSELNVNALLLGDSALYLCASSLASTNEQFFGPGTRLTVL.

The J gene is TRBJ1-1, the V gene TRBV18, with 9 positions matching TRBD1. The length of the CDR3 is 15 residues. From germline, CDR1 is KGHSH and CDR2 LQKENI. Unmatched junction bases numbered 7, after V lost 3 bases and J lost 5 bases. The CDR3 DNA reads as TGTGCCAGCTCACCGGGGACAGGGTGGGAGACTGAAGCTTTCTTT. Residues: CASSPGTGWETEAFF.

The chain is built from TRBV29-1 and TRBJ1-2; 8 bases agree with TRBD1. CDR1 and CDR2 (germline): SQVTM, ANQGSEA. There are 15 residues in the CDR3. Trimming cost V 6 bases and J 6 bases; bases outside gene matches: 15. CDR3 in amino acids: CSVDLQGQGLNGYTF. CDR3 bases: TGCAGCGTCGACCTCCAAGGACAGGGTTTAAATGGCTACACCTTC.

This chain joins TRBV7-2 and TRBJ2-2, with TRBD1 identical over 7 bases. Trimming took 5 bases from V and 4 from J; bases not matched to a gene: 10. Germline values: CDR1 SGHTA, CDR2 FQGNSA. The length of the CDR3 is 16 residues. The CDR3 sequence: CASSPWDSALTGELFF. The DNA of the CDR3 is TGTGCCAGCAGCCCTTGGGACAGCGCCCTCACCGGGGAGCTGTTTTTT.

The chain is built from TRBV30 and TRBJ2-7; D possibly corresponds to TRBD2 (5 bases). This CDR3 contains 11 residues. Germline lookup yields CDR1 GTSNPN and CDR2 SVGIG (reference sequence). Trimming pared 3 bases from V and 7 bases from J, leaving 10 bases between. CDR3 in amino acids: CAWRDGGEQYF. CDR3 DNA sequence: TGTGCCTGGAGAGACGGCGGGGAGCAGTACTTC.

This clonotype is a singleton in its sample. V gene TRBV10-3 combines with J gene TRBJ1-2, with D hard to call. CDR3 size: 14 residues. Germline values: CDR1 ENHRY, CDR2 SYGVKD. V lost 3 bases and J 2 bases, leaving 10 bases between the germline ends. The CDR3 coding sequence is TGTGCCATCAGTGACCCATCCAGCAACTATGGCTACACCTTC. As protein: CAISDPSSNYGYTF.

The rearrangement links TRBV27 to TRBJ2-7; 12 bases align to TRBD2. Germline V gene data show CDR1 as MNHEY and CDR2 as SMNVEV (reference sequence). V trimming: 9 bases; J trimming: 0 bases; junction bases outside the gene matches: 6. This CDR3 contains 15 residues. CDR3 DNA: TGTGCCAGTGGACTAGCGGGAACCAACTCCTACGAGCAGTACTTC. Translating gives CASGLAGTNSYEQYF.

The chain carries TRBV29-1 and TRBJ1-1, with D possibly matching TRBD1 (5 bases). Germline V CDR1 and CDR2: SQVTM, ANQGSEA. The germline V and J ends were trimmed by 6 bases and 6 bases, with 14 bases remaining between them. CDR3 length equals 12 residues. The CDR3 loop reads CSVLTPGSEAFF. CDR3 DNA: TGCAGCGTCCTAACCCCAGGGTCTGAAGCTTTCTTT. Supplemented by reference TRBV29-1 and TRBJ1-1, the full variable domain reads SAVISQKPSRDICQRGTSLTIQCQVDSQVTMMFWYRQQPGQSLTLIATANQGSEATYESGFVIDKFPISRPNLTFSTLTVSNMSPEDSSIYLCSVLTPGSEAFFGQGTRLTVV.

This rearrangement joins TRBV4-1 to TRBJ1-5; D uncertain. Per the germline V gene, CDR1 is MGHRA and CDR2 is YSYEKL. Deletions cut 0 bases from V and 4 bases from J, with 10 bases between. The CDR3 loop spans 15 amino acids. CDR3 sequence: CASSQEKGGNQPQHF. CDR3 bases: TGCGCCAGCAGCCAAGAGAAGGGAGGTAATCAGCCCCAGCATTTT.

The V gene is TRBV19, the J gene TRBJ2-1; no definite D call. The germline V and J ends were trimmed by 2 bases and 7 bases, with 6 bases remaining between them. The CDR3 covers 12 residues. Germline CDR1 and CDR2: LNHDA and SQIVND (reference sequence). CDR3 bases: TGTGCCAGTAGTATATCTGCTAATGAGCAGTTCTTC. Amino acids: CASSISANEQFF. The full variable domain, rest sourced from reference TRBV19 and TRBJ2-1, is DGGITQSPKYLFRKEGQNVTLSCEQNLNHDAMYWYRQDPGQGLRLIYYSQIVNDFQKGDIAEGYSVSREKKESFPLTVTSAQKNPTAFYLCASSISANEQFFGPGTRLTVL.